This T cell receptor beta chain was documented in a study of T cell responses to AZD1222 COVID-19 vaccine. Regarding the study as a whole: Donors were chiefly white British, with a greater number of females, and clonal diversity was perhaps underestimated.

Remarks on this clone: The antigen is undetermined.

Clones were read by immunoSEQ multiplex PCR, and TCRdb kept only the in-frame ones, dropping some. Of over 50,000 clones in the sample, roughly 90% are singletons; the top ten hold about 14%. The receptor's source is an adult who received the AZD1222 COVID-19 vaccine. The sequenced sample was peripheral blood, obtained 28 days after the second AZD1222 dose.

CDR3 loop: CATERDRSYNSPLHF. The DNA for the CDR3 is TGTGCCACAGAACGGGACAGATCCTATAATTCACCCCTCCACTTT. The chain employs TRBV15 and TRBJ1-6; the match to TRBD1 covers 7 bases. Looked up from germline, CDR1 is LNHNV and CDR2 is YYDKDF (reference sequence). The V gene end was trimmed by 9 bases and the J gene end by 1 base; junction bases not matched to a gene: 6. This CDR3 spans 15 amino acids.